The clone carrying this T cell receptor (beta chain) was recorded a few times. As yet, its antigen is unknown. The data were obtained in a study of blood T cells in healthy people across ages. A second roughly 6 to 12 cycle PCR used barcoded and J-beta primers. Researchers report that a template-switch adaptor with 12 random nucleotides tagged each cDNA molecule. TCRdb called the 5' RACE reads again in MiXCR, with one record for every CDR3 protein. The data show roughly 1.9 million distinct CDR3 sequences, roughly two fifths seen once. Study results and caveats: Researchers said unsorted PBMCs prevented a conclusive naive versus antigen-experienced comparison. Among long-lived donors, naive CD4+ cells were more numerous and diversity higher than in aged donors.

The V end lost 5 bases, the J end lost 3 bases, and 17 bases lay between the germline ends. The CDR3 length is 15 residues. Germline CDR1 is SGHVS and CDR2 is FQNEAQ. This TCR was recovered from a human donor in good health. V and J are TRBV7-8 and TRBJ2-7; D is uncertain. Sequencing input: blood. This CDR3 is CASSLPDQKLYEQYF. The DNA for the CDR3 is TGTGCCAGCAGCCTCCCCGACCAGAAACTCTACGAGCAGTACTTC. Looking up the rest from reference TRBV7-8 and TRBJ2-7 gives the full variable domain: GAGVSQSPRYKVAKRGQDVALRCDPISGHVSLFWYQQALGQGPEFLTYFQNEAQLDKSGLPSDRFFAERPEGSVSTLKIQRTQQEDSAVYLCASSLPDQKLYEQYFGPGTRLTVT.